Below are 32 T cell receptor beta chains sequenced from a single sample in a study of beta chain features in type 1 diabetes. General observations from the study: Patients with Type 1 diabetes showed moderately but significantly shorter TCRB CDR3s in all four CD4+ subsets.

These TCRs are of unknown antigen specificity. Since all of the isolated RNA was reverse transcribed, expressed TCRB transcripts were what got sequenced. The protocol was immunoSEQ multiplex PCR, while the TCRdb copy is restricted to in-frame clones and leaves out a portion. The table lists roughly 700,000 clones, over 10% of them singletons. Material for sequencing was naive CD4+ T cells from blood. The receptors were sampled from a man between 18 and 29 years old with type 1 diabetes.

This clone was found a few times. V is TRBV28 and J is TRBJ2-1; 12 bases are shared with TRBD1. The V gene's germline CDR1 is MDHEN and CDR2 SYDVKM. The junction had 3 bases not matched to a gene; V was cut back by 4 bases and J by 8 bases. There are 14 residues in the CDR3. This chain's CDR3 is CASSSGTGGYEQFF. DNA of the CDR3: TGTGCCAGCAGTTCCGGGACAGGGGGCTATGAGCAGTTCTTC.

The rearrangement joins TRBV6-5 to TRBJ1-2; TRBD1 matches 7 bases. V dropped 6 bases and J dropped 4; count of bases not matched to a gene: 8. This CDR3 is 14 amino acids long. Germline loops: CDR1 MNHEY, CDR2 SVGAGI. The CDR3 reads CASSGDRPFYGYTF. CDR3 nucleotide sequence: TGTGCCAGCAGCGGGGACAGACCTTTCTATGGCTACACCTTC.

This clone was found a few times. Other DNA sequences from this sample encode an identical CDR3 as well. The chain uses TRBV30 and TRBJ1-2, with a possible D match to TRBD1 (5 bases). CDR1 and CDR2 from the germline V gene are GTSNPN and SVGIG (reference sequence). Trimming left V 0 bases short and J 7 bases short, with 9 bases between. This CDR3 has 12 residues. The CDR3 region is CAWSVMGVGYTF. In DNA form, the CDR3 reads TGTGCCTGGAGTGTAATGGGGGTTGGCTACACCTTC.

This chain joins TRBV10-3 and TRBJ2-1; no firm D call. V was cut by 0 bases and J by 2 bases, with 17 bases left in between. The CDR3 is made up of 18 amino acids. Looked up from germline, CDR1 is ENHRY and CDR2 is SYGVKD. The CDR3 bases are TGTGCCATCAGTGAGTCGGAAGCTCGGCGGCCAACCTACAATGAGCAGTTCTTC. This translates into CAISESEARRPTYNEQFF.

This clone occurred a few times. V is TRBV10-3 and J is TRBJ1-1; tentatively, D is TRBD1 (6 bases). CDR3 size: 13 residues. Germline CDR1 ENHRY, CDR2 SYGVKD. V dropped 4 bases and J dropped 6 bases, with 12 bases sitting between them. CDR3 DNA: TGTGCCATCAGTGGTGGCAGGGGCCCTGAAGCTTTCTTT. It encodes CAISGGRGPEAFF.

This chain connects TRBV6-5 to TRBJ2-3; 11 positions agree with TRBD1. J lost 3 bases, V lost 2 bases, and 1 base had no gene match. The germline CDR1 and CDR2 sequences are MNHEY and SVGAGI. This CDR3 region has 15 residues. CDR3 loop: CASSYGTGGTDTQYF. The CDR3 DNA follows: TGTGCCAGCAGTTACGGGACAGGGGGGACAGATACGCAGTATTTT.

The genes are TRBV29-1 and TRBJ2-1, with D perhaps given as TRBD1 or TRBD2 (5 bases each). Trimming removed 3 bases at V and 2 bases at J, with 17 bases between. Germline lookup yields CDR1 SQVTM and CDR2 ANQGSEA. This CDR3 is built from 16 residues. CDR3 sequence (DNA): TGCAGCGTTGACTCGTCCGAGGGGCCCACCTACAATGAGCAGTTCTTC. Amino acid sequence: CSVDSSEGPTYNEQFF.

The chain combines TRBV6-1 with TRBJ1-6; D perhaps matches TRBD1 (5 bases). The CDR3 has 17 amino acids. Trimming pared 1 base from V and 8 bases from J, leaving 18 bases between. The germline V gene encodes CDR1 MNHNS and CDR2 SASEGT. CDR3 nucleotides: TGTGCCAGCAGTGAAGTGTGGGGGAGTTTACCGGATTCACCCCTCCACTTT. Translated: CASSEVWGSLPDSPLHF.

The CDR3 spells CASSERASPYNEQFF. The CDR3 DNA is TGTGCCAGCAGCGAGCGGGCTAGCCCTTACAATGAGCAGTTCTTC. The genes are TRBV7-8 and TRBJ2-1; a weak D match, TRBD2 (6 bases). CDR1 and CDR2 from the germline V gene are SGHVS and FQNEAQ. The CDR3 covers 15 residues. Trimming stripped 5 bases from V and 4 bases from J, with 15 bases between.

This clone was recorded a few times. The chain has TRBV28 and TRBJ2-2; D possibly corresponds to TRBD2 (5 bases). The CDR3 runs to 11 residues. V was cut by 6 bases and J by 7 bases, with 6 bases left in between. Per germline, CDR1 MDHEN and CDR2 SYDVKM. The CDR3 is CASSSGGELFF. CDR3 bases: TGTGCCAGCAGCAGCGGCGGGGAGCTGTTTTTT.

This clone occurred a few times. V and J are TRBV6-5 and TRBJ1-1, with D hard to call. V lost 8 bases and J 3 bases, leaving 7 bases between the germline ends. The CDR3 spans 11 residues. Per the germline V gene, CDR1 is MNHEY and CDR2 is SVGAGI. The CDR3 here is CASLRDTEAFF. CDR3 coding DNA: TGTGCCAGCCTAAGGGACACTGAAGCTTTCTTT.

The sample holds a few counts of this clone. This chain links TRBV5-1 with TRBJ2-3, with 9 nucleotides matching TRBD2. The germline V gene encodes CDR1 SGHRS and CDR2 YFSETQ. V shed 4 bases and J 4 bases; nucleotides not matched to a gene: 10. The CDR3 runs 16 residues. CDR3 DNA: TGCGCCAGCAGCCCTCAAAGCGGGGGGCACCCAGATACGCAGTATTTT. As protein: CASSPQSGGHPDTQYF. Full variable domain (outside the CDR3, taken from reference TRBV5-1 and TRBJ2-3): KAGVTQTPRYLIKTRGQQVTLSCSPISGHRSVSWYQQTPGQGLQFLFEYFSETQRNKGNFPGRFSGRQFSNSRSEMNVSTLELGDSALYLCASSPQSGGHPDTQYFGPGTRLTVL.

This clone has a handful of counts. This chain connects TRBV2 to TRBJ2-3; tentatively, D is TRBD1 or TRBD2 (6 bases each). The V gene lost 6 bases and the J gene lost 4 bases, with 14 bases spanning the gap. The CDR3 runs 14 residues. Germline V gene lookup returns CDR1 SNHLY and CDR2 FYNNEI. The CDR3 DNA sequence: TGTGCCAGCAGGGAGGGCAGGGGACCAGATACGCAGTATTTT. Its protein product is CASREGRGPDTQYF.

This clone turned up a few times. V and J are TRBV7-9 and TRBJ1-6; TRBD1 agrees at 10 bases. Germline CDR1 reads SEHNR; CDR2 reads FQNEAQ (reference sequence). This CDR3 has 15 residues. Trimming cost V 6 bases and J 8 bases; bases outside gene matches: 7. CDR3 coding DNA: TGTGCCAGCAGACCACGACAGGGGGCCGATTCACCCCTCCACTTT. It translates to CASRPRQGADSPLHF.

The V call is TRBV7-2, the J call TRBJ1-1; unclear D gene. Trimming took 5 bases from V and 6 from J, leaving 10 bases between them. The CDR3 length is 12 residues. Germline CDR1 is SGHTA and CDR2 is FQGNSA. The CDR3 bases are TGTGCCAGCAGCAGTAGGAGCCCTGAAGCTTTCTTT. Translated: CASSSRSPEAFF.

This clone turned up a few times. Relative to the germline gene, one junction end is altered; a read error may explain this. The gene calls are TRBV6-5 and TRBJ2-4; D remains ambiguous. The CDR3 runs 8 residues. The germline CDR1 and CDR2 sequences are MNHEY and SVGAGI. The CDR3 DNA reads as TGTGCCAGCAGTGAAGCGCGCTTC. This encodes CASSEARF.

This rearrangement joins TRBV30 to TRBJ1-1; D may be TRBD1 (5 bases). The CDR3 has 13 amino acids. Germline V CDR1 and CDR2: GTSNPN, SVGIG (reference sequence). V lost 2 bases and J lost 2, with 9 bases in between. In DNA, the CDR3 is TGTGCCTGGAGTCCGACAGTAAACACTGAAGCTTTCTTT. Protein sequence: CAWSPTVNTEAFF.

This clone was recorded a few times. V gene TRBV29-1 combines with J gene TRBJ1-1, with TRBD1 matching over 9 bases. Trimming at V came to 7 bases and at J to 4 bases, leaving 7 bases not matched to a gene. Germline CDR1 is SQVTM and CDR2 is ANQGSEA. The CDR3 extends over 13 amino acids. CDR3 sequence: CSAGTGPFTEAFF. DNA for the CDR3: TGCAGCGCCGGGACAGGGCCATTCACTGAAGCTTTCTTT. Complete variable domain (other parts from reference TRBV29-1 and TRBJ1-1): SAVISQKPSRDICQRGTSLTIQCQVDSQVTMMFWYRQQPGQSLTLIATANQGSEATYESGFVIDKFPISRPNLTFSTLTVSNMSPEDSSIYLCSAGTGPFTEAFFGQGTRLTVV.

The V call is TRBV4-1, the J call TRBJ1-2, with D possibly TRBD1 on 6 matching bases. The germline V gene encodes CDR1 MGHRA and CDR2 YSYEKL. The CDR3 is made up of 13 amino acids. The V gene lost 2 bases and the J gene lost 14 bases, with 18 bases spanning the gap. The CDR3 DNA reads TGCGCCAGCAGCCAAACTAGACAGGAACGATCGACCTTC. Translation gives CASSQTRQERSTF.

The rearrangement joins TRBV28 to TRBJ2-1; 8 nucleotides align to TRBD1. CDR1 and CDR2 (germline): MDHEN, SYDVKM. Trimming removed 5 bases from V and 10 bases from J; junction bases left unmatched: 7. CDR3 length equals 13 residues. The CDR3: CASSTRGPREQFF. In nucleotides, the CDR3 is TGTGCCAGCAGTACCAGGGGGCCACGGGAGCAGTTCTTC.

This clone was detected only a few times. This chain uses TRBV28 with TRBJ2-7; D is unclear. Trimming stripped 4 bases from V and 0 bases from J, with 10 bases between. Germline-derived CDR1 and CDR2 are MDHEN and SYDVKM. The CDR3 loop spans 14 amino acids. The CDR3 sequence: CASSSGRRSYEQYF. In DNA, the CDR3 is TGTGCCAGCAGTTCCGGACGGCGCTCCTACGAGCAGTACTTC.

Only a few counts were recorded for this clone. The chain joins TRBV4-1 to TRBJ1-6; possibly TRBD1 for D (5 bases). This CDR3 region has 16 residues. Germline CDR1 reads MGHRA; CDR2 reads YSYEKL. V was shortened by 0 bases and J by 10 bases, with 16 bases between the two germline ends. The CDR3 region has the DNA TGCGCCAGCAGCCAAGATTTTGTCAGGGCGCGATCACCCCTCCACTTT. Translating gives CASSQDFVRARSPLHF.

The rearrangement uses TRBV10-3 and TRBJ2-1; D is perhaps TRBD2 (5 bases). This CDR3 is 15 amino acids long. The V and J ends lost 0 bases and 4 bases respectively, with 10 bases between them. Germline V CDR1 and CDR2: ENHRY, SYGVKD. CDR3 residues: CAISESGEGYNEQFF. For the CDR3, the DNA is TGTGCCATCAGTGAGTCGGGCGAGGGATACAATGAGCAGTTCTTC.

In this sample, this clone turned up a few times. This chain uses TRBV7-3 with TRBJ2-7; TRBD1 aligns across 8 bases. The CDR3 is 15 amino acids. Losses at the gene ends were 4 bases for V and 3 bases for J; bases not matched to a gene: 8. Germline assignment: CDR1 SGHTA and CDR2 FQGTGA. The CDR3 nucleotides are TGTGCCAGCAGCTCCCCAGGACAGGGTATCTACGAGCAGTACTTC. It encodes CASSSPGQGIYEQYF.

This clone was recorded a few times. The V gene is TRBV27, the J gene TRBJ1-5; 8 bases are a match to TRBD1. The CDR3 is 15 residues long. The trim removed 6 bases at V and 7 bases at J, leaving 11 bases unmatched. Germline CDR1 MNHEY, CDR2 SMNVEV (reference sequence). The DNA for the CDR3 is TGTGCCAGCAGGCGATTTTTGACAGGGGACCAGCCCCAGCATTTT. Protein: CASRRFLTGDQPQHF.

This clone was observed once. V and J are TRBV29-1 and TRBJ2-1; perhaps D is TRBD1 or TRBD2 (5 bases each). Trimming stripped 7 bases from V and 4 bases from J, with 14 bases between. Germline CDR1 is SQVTM and CDR2 is ANQGSEA. CDR3 size: 13 residues. The CDR3 region has the DNA TGCAGCGGTGGGGGTCCAGCATACAATGAGCAGTTCTTC. Translating gives CSGGGPAYNEQFF.

The chain couples TRBV4-2 to TRBJ2-7; 9 bases line up with TRBD2. The CDR3 covers 17 residues. Germline CDR1 reads LGHNA; CDR2 reads YNFKEQ. V shed 3 bases, J shed 6 bases, and the junction held 15 bases outside the gene matches. In DNA form, the CDR3 reads TGTGCCAGCAGCCAGGCCGGGAGACTAGCGGCCCGAGGCGAGCAGTACTTC. Its translation: CASSQAGRLAARGEQYF.

This clone was seen a few times. For the CDR3, the DNA is TGTGCCTGGAGTCGAGGGGGCGAAGCTGAAGCTTTCTTT. This sequence encodes CAWSRGGEAEAFF. The chain carries TRBV30 and TRBJ1-1, with 7 bases that match TRBD1. The CDR3 covers 13 residues. The trim removed 2 bases at V and 6 bases at J, leaving 6 bases unmatched. Germline V gene sequence: CDR1 GTSNPN, CDR2 SVGIG (reference sequence).

A few counts support this clone. V gene TRBV5-1 combines with J gene TRBJ2-2, with D perhaps being TRBD1 or TRBD2 (5 bases each). CDR1 and CDR2 (germline): SGHRS, YFSETQ. Trimming took 10 bases from V and 0 from J, leaving 10 bases between them. This CDR3 has 13 residues. The CDR3 is CASGTANTGELFF. CDR3 DNA sequence: TGCGCCTCCGGGACGGCGAACACCGGGGAGCTGTTTTTT.

The rearrangement links TRBV9 to TRBJ1-2; D may be TRBD1 (5 bases). CDR3 length: 14 residues. Germline CDR1 is SGDLS and CDR2 is YYNGEE. Deletions cut 4 bases from V and 2 bases from J, with 12 bases between. CDR3 sequence (DNA): TGTGCCAGCAGCCAGGGTTTGGAAAACTATGGCTACACCTTC. It translates to CASSQGLENYGYTF.

The chain links TRBV2 to TRBJ1-6; D remains ambiguous. CDR3 length equals 14 residues. Between the trimmed V and J ends, which lost 3 bases and 7 bases, there was a span of 10 bases. From germline, CDR1 is SNHLY and CDR2 FYNNEI. This chain's CDR3 is CASSERQTNSPLHF. The CDR3 DNA reads as TGTGCCAGCAGTGAGCGGCAGACCAATTCACCCCTCCACTTT.

This clone was seen more than once but under ten times. The chain couples TRBV5-6 to TRBJ2-5; 7 bases are a match to TRBD1. Germline V gives CDR1 SGHDT, CDR2 YYEEEE. The CDR3 covers 14 residues. V lost 4 bases to trimming and J lost 5 bases; unmatched junction nucleotides: 8. As DNA, the CDR3 is TGTGCCAGCAGCGTTTGGGACAGCCAGGAGACCCAGTACTTC. Translated, it gives CASSVWDSQETQYF.